This T cell receptor (beta chain) was recovered during a study of control samples from healthy donors and cancer patients. Assay: immunoSEQ multiplex PCR; the TCRdb copy retains only in-frame clones and omits some. Seen here are about 55,000 clones, approximately 88% observed once, and the top ten hold 3% to 4%. The sequencing sample was made of blood. This sequence originates from a man over 45 in good health.

The CDR3 loop is CASSRRQGDEKLFF. The CDR3 coding sequence is TGTGCCAGCAGCAGACGACAGGGCGATGAAAAACTGTTTTTT. The rearrangement joins TRBV9 to TRBJ1-4; 7 bases agree with TRBD1. Germline V CDR1 and CDR2: SGDLS, YYNGEE. J lost 6 bases, V lost 4 bases, and 6 bases had no gene match. The CDR3 length is 14 residues.